Listed below are T cell receptor beta chains from one sample, sequenced in a study of cytotoxic CD8 clonotypes in ibrutinib-treated CLL. TCRdb keeps only in-frame clones here, not all; method: immunoSEQ multiplex PCR. The sample carries fewer than 400,000 clones, around 66% recorded once. The source material was PBMCs, sampled after 36 months of ibrutinib treatment. These receptors were obtained from a human donor with chronic lymphocytic leukemia. Each CDR3 is given with its conserved first and last residue. The D gene is left open where the match is weak. Size tells how often a clone was seen (once, few, many) or the class of an expanded clone, and some rows leave it out.

J: TRBJ2-6
D: TRBD1
size: few
V: TRBV29-1
DNA: TGCAGCGTTGAGGACAGGCTGGGTGTCCTGACTTTC
CDR3: CSVEDRLGVLTF

J: TRBJ2-6
D: TRBD1
size: .
V: TRBV7-8
DNA: TGTGCCAGCAGCTTCGACAGGGCTGGGGCCAACGTCCTGACTTTC
CDR3: CASSFDRAGANVLTF

J: TRBJ1-1
D: .
size: .
V: TRBV7-9
DNA: TGTGCCAGCAGGGGAAATGTGGGACGGAACACTGAAGCTTTCTTT
CDR3: CASRGNVGRNTEAFF

J: TRBJ2-1
D: TRBD2
size: .
V: TRBV9
DNA: TGTGCCAGCAGCGCACTAGCGGGGGGACTAAACAATGAGCAGTTCTTC
CDR3: CASSALAGGLNNEQFF

J: TRBJ2-5
D: .
size: .
V: TRBV20-1
DNA: TGCAGTGCCACCCCGGTAGAAGCCCAGTACTTC
CDR3: CSATPVEAQYF

J: TRBJ2-1
D: .
size: .
V: TRBV5-6
DNA: TGTGCCAGCAGCTTCGACGTGTTCTACAATGAGCAGTTCTTC
CDR3: CASSFDVFYNEQFF

J: TRBJ1-5
D: .
size: few
V: TRBV21-1
DNA: TGTGCCAGTATGAACTGGGTCCATCAGCCCCAGCATTTT
CDR3: CASMNWVHQPQHF

J: TRBJ2-2
D: .
size: once
V: TRBV6-1
DNA: TGTGCCAGCAGTGAAGCCCCCATCTACACCGGGGAGCTGTTTTTT
CDR3: CASSEAPIYTGELFF

J: TRBJ2-6
D: .
size: .
V: TRBV7-8
DNA: TGTGCCAGCAGCCCCAGCACCGCTGGGGCCAACGTCCTGACTTTC
CDR3: CASSPSTAGANVLTF

J: TRBJ2-3
D: TRBD2
size: .
V: TRBV19
DNA: TGTGCCAGTAGTACTAGCGGGGGGGCAGATACGCAGTATTTT
CDR3: CASSTSGGADTQYF

J: TRBJ1-3
D: .
size: .
V: TRBV9
DNA: TGTGCCAGCAGCGAACGCAGGGGAGAAAACACCATATATTTT
CDR3: CASSERRGENTIYF

J: TRBJ2-3
D: .
size: few
V: TRBV6-6
DNA: TGTGCCACCAGGGCAGGCACAGATACGCAGTATTTT
CDR3: CATRAGTDTQYF

J: TRBJ2-7
D: .
size: once
V: TRBV13
DNA: TGTGCCAGCAGCTCACAGGTTTTCCACGAGCAGTACTTC
CDR3: CASSSQVFHEQYF

J: TRBJ2-7
D: TRBD2
size: .
V: TRBV5-1
DNA: TGCGCCAGCAGCCCGAAGAGAGAGCCTAGCGGGACCTACGAGCAGTACTTC
CDR3: CASSPKREPSGTYEQYF

J: TRBJ2-7
D: .
size: .
V: TRBV7-9
DNA: TGTGCCAGCAGCTTAGGGTACTACGAGCAGTACTTC
CDR3: CASSLGYYEQYF

J: TRBJ2-7
D: .
size: .
V: TRBV5-4
DNA: TGTGCCAGCAGCTCCGGGGGGACACACTACGAGCAGTACTTC
CDR3: CASSSGGTHYEQYF

J: TRBJ2-5
D: .
size: .
V: TRBV5-4
DNA: TGTGCCAGCAGCTTGGTGTTAGGCGAGACCCAGTACTTC
CDR3: CASSLVLGETQYF

J: TRBJ2-2
D: .
size: .
V: TRBV28
DNA: TGTGCCAGCAGGTTGGGGATCACCGGGGAGCTGTTTTTT
CDR3: CASRLGITGELFF

J: TRBJ2-7
D: TRBD2
size: .
V: TRBV29-1
DNA: TGCAGCGCTGCCCGCGGAGCGGGAGAAAAGAACTACGAGCAGTACTTC
CDR3: CSAARGAGEKNYEQYF

J: TRBJ1-1
D: .
size: .
V: TRBV19
DNA: TGTGCCAGTAGTATAGGGCAGATTATGAACACTGAAGCTTTCTTT
CDR3: CASSIGQIMNTEAFF

J: TRBJ1-2
D: .
size: .
V: TRBV5-4
DNA: TGTGCCAGCAGCCCCCAGTTAGAACCTTGGGGAATCGGCTACACCTTC
CDR3: CASSPQLEPWGIGYTF

J: TRBJ1-5
D: TRBD1
size: .
V: TRBV19
DNA: TGTGCCAGTAGGGGACAGGGGCAGCCCCAGCATTTT
CDR3: CASRGQGQPQHF

J: TRBJ1-2
D: TRBD1
size: .
V: TRBV6-5
DNA: TGTGCCAGCAGAGCGGACAGGGACGACGGCTACACCTTC
CDR3: CASRADRDDGYTF

J: TRBJ1-1
D: .
size: few
V: TRBV28
DNA: TGTGCCAGCGTCGGGGAACGCACTGAAGCTTTCTTT
CDR3: CASVGERTEAFF

J: TRBJ2-5
D: TRBD1
size: .
V: TRBV5-6
DNA: TGTGCCAGCAGCTTCCTCCGGGACAGGTCATCAGAGACCCAGTACTTC
CDR3: CASSFLRDRSSETQYF

J: TRBJ2-2
D: .
size: once
V: TRBV6-5
DNA: TGTGCCAGCAGGGTGACCGGGGAGCTGTTTTTT
CDR3: CASRVTGELFF

J: TRBJ2-2
D: .
size: .
V: TRBV11-2
DNA: TGTGCCAGCAGCTTAGACCCAGGACTAACCGGGGAGCTGTTTTTT
CDR3: CASSLDPGLTGELFF

J: TRBJ2-5
D: TRBD2
size: .
V: TRBV13
DNA: TGTGCCAGCAGCTCCGGACTAGCGGGTGCCCAAGAGACCCAGTACTTC
CDR3: CASSSGLAGAQETQYF

J: TRBJ1-4
D: .
size: .
V: TRBV2
DNA: TGTGCCAGCAGTGAAGAGGGCAGGTATAATGAAAAACTGTTTTTT
CDR3: CASSEEGRYNEKLFF

J: TRBJ2-3
D: .
size: .
V: TRBV27
DNA: TGTGCCAGCAGATTTGGGTCTGGACGGAGGTGGGATACGCAGTATTTT
CDR3: CASRFGSGRRWDTQYF

J: TRBJ1-4
D: .
size: .
V: TRBV19
DNA: TGTGCCAGTGCCTTCGGAGGGGAAAGTGAAAAACTGTTTTTT
CDR3: CASAFGGESEKLFF

J: TRBJ2-2
D: TRBD1
size: .
V: TRBV4-1
DNA: TGCGCCAGCAGCCCACCGACAGGGTCGAACACCGGGGAGCTGTTTTTT
CDR3: CASSPPTGSNTGELFF

J: TRBJ1-1
D: .
size: .
V: TRBV2
DNA: TGTGCCACTAAGGGCGACACAGGGTCGTGGGGAACAATGAACACTGAAGCTTTCTTT
CDR3: CATKGDTGSWGTMNTEAFF